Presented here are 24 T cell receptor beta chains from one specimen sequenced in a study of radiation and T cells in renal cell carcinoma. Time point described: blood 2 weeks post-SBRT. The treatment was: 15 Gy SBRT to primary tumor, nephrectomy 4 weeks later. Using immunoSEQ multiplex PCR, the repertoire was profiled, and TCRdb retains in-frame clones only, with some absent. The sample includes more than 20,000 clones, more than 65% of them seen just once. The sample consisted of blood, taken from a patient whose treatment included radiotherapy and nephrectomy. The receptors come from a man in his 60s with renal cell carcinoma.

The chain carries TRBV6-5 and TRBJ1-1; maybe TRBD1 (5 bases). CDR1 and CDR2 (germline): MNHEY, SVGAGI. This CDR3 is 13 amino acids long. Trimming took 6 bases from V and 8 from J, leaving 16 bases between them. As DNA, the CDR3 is TGTGCCAGCAGGGTCTCGGAGACAGCAGAAGCTTTCTTT. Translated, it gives CASRVSETAEAFF.

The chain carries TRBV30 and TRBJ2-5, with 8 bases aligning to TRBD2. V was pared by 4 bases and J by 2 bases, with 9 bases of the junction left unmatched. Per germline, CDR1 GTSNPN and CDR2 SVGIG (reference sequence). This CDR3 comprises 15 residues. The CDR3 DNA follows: TGTGCCTGGACCCTTAATAGCGGGATTCAAGAGACCCAGTACTTC. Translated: CAWTLNSGIQETQYF.

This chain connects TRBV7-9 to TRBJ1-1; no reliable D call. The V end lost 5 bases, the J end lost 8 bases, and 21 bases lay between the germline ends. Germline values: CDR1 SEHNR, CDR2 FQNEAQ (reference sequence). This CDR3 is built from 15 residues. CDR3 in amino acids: CASSRLMGVSVEAFF. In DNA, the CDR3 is TGTGCCAGCAGCAGATTGATGGGAGTATCGGTAGAAGCTTTCTTT. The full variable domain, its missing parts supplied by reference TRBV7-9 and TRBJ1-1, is DTGVSQNPRHKITKRGQNVTFRCDPISEHNRLYWYRQTLGQGPEFLTYFQNEAQLEKSRLLSDRFSAERPKGSFSTLEIQRTEQGDSAMYLCASSRLMGVSVEAFFGQGTRLTVV.

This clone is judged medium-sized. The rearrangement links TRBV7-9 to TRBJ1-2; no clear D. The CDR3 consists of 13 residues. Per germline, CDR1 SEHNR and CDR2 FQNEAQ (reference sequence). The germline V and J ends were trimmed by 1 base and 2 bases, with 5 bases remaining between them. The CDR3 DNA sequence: TGTGCCAGCAGCTTAGGGCCGAACTATGGCTACACCTTC. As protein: CASSLGPNYGYTF. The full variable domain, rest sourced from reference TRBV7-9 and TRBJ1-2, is DTGVSQNPRHKITKRGQNVTFRCDPISEHNRLYWYRQTLGQGPEFLTYFQNEAQLEKSRLLSDRFSAERPKGSFSTLEIQRTEQGDSAMYLCASSLGPNYGYTFGSGTRLTVV.

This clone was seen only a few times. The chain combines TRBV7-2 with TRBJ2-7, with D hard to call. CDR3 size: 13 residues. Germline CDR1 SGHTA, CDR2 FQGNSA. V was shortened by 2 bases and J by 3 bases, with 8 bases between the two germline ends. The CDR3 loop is CASSLIFNYEQYF. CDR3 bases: TGTGCCAGCAGCTTAATATTCAACTACGAGCAGTACTTC.

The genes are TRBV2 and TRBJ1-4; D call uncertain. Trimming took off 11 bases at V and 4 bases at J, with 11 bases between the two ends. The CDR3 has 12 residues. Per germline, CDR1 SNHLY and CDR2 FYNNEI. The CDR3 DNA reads TGTGCCGCTGGGCGGAATAATGAAAAACTGTTTTTT. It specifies CAAGRNNEKLFF.

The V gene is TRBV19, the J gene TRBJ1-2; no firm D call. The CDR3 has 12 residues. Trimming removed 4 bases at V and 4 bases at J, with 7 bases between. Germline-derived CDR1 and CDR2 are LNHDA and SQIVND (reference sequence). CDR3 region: CASSSNSYGYTF. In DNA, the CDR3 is TGTGCCAGTAGTAGTAACAGCTATGGCTACACCTTC.

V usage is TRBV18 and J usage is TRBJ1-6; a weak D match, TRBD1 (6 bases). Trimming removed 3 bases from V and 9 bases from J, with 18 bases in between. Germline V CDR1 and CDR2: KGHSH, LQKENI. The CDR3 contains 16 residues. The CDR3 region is CASSPARRGVGSPLHF. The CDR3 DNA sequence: TGTGCCAGCTCACCGGCCAGGAGGGGGGTAGGTTCACCCCTCCACTTT.

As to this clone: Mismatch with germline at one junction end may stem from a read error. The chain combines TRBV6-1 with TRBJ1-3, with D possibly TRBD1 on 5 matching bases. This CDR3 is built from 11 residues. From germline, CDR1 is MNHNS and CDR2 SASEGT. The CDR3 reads CASSEDGHRFF. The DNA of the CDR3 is TGTGCCAGCAGTGAAGACGGACACCGATTCTTT.

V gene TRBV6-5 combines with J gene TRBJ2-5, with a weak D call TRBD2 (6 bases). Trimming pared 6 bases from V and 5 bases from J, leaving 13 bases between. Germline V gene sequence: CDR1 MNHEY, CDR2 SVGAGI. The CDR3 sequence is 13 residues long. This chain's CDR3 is CASRLGGRETQYF. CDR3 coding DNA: TGTGCCAGCAGATTGGGAGGTCGGGAGACCCAGTACTTC.

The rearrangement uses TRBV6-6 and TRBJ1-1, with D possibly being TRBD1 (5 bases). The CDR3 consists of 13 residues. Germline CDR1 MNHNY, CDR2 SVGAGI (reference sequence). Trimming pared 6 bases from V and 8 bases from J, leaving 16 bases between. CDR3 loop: CASRVSETAEAFF. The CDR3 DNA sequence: TGTGCCAGCAGGGTCTCGGAGACAGCAGAAGCTTTCTTT.

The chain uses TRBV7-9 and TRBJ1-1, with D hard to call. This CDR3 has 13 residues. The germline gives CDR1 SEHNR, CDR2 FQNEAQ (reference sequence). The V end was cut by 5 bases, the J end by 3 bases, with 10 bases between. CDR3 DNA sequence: TGTGCCAGCAGCCTCCCGACCTACACTGAAGCTTTCTTT. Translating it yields CASSLPTYTEAFF.

CDR3 sequence: CASSLEWSSYEQYF. The CDR3 DNA follows: TGTGCCAGCAGCTTGGAGTGGAGCTCCTACGAGCAGTACTTC. The chain joins TRBV5-5 to TRBJ2-7; no reliable D call. Germline CDR1 and CDR2: SGHKS and YYEKEE (reference sequence). The CDR3 sequence is 14 residues long. V was pared by 0 bases and J by 0 bases, with 7 bases between.

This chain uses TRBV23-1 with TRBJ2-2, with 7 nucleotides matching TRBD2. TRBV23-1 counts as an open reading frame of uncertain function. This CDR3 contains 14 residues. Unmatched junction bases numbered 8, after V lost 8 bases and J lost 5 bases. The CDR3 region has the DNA TGCGCCAGCCCTCTTGGGGGGGGTACCGGGGAGCTGTTTTTT. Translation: CASPLGGGTGELFF.

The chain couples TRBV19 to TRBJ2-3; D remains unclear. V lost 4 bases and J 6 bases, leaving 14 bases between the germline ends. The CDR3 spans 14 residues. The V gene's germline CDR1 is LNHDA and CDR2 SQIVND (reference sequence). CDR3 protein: CASSSREFGDTQYF. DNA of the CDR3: TGTGCCAGTAGTAGTCGAGAGTTCGGGGATACGCAGTATTTT.

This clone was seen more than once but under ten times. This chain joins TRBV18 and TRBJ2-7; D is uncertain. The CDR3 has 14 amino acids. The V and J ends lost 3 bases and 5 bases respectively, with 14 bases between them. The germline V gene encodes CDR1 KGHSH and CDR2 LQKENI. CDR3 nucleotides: TGTGCCAGCTCACCTCTCCAGATGGACCACGAGCAGTACTTC. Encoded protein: CASSPLQMDHEQYF.

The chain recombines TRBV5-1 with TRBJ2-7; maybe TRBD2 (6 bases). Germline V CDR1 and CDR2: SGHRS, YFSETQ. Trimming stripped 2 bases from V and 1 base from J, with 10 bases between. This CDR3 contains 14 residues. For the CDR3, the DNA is TGCGCCAGCAGCTTTTTGGCGGGATCCTACGAGCAGTACTTC. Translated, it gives CASSFLAGSYEQYF.

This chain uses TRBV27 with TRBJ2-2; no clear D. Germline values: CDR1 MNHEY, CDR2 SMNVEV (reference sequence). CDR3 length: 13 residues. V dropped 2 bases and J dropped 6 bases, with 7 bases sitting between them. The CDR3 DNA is TGTGCCAGCAGTTTAGTAAGTCCCGGGGAGCTGTTTTTT. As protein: CASSLVSPGELFF.

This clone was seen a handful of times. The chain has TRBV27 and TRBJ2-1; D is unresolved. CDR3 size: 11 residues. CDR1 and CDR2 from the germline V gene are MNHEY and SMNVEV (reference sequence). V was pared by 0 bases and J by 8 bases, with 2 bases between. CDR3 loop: CASSLSHEQFF. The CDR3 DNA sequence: TGTGCCAGCAGTTTATCTCATGAGCAGTTCTTC.

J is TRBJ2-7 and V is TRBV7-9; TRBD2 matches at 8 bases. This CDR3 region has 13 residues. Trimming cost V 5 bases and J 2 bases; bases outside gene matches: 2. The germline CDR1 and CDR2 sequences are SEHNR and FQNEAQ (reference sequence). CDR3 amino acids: CASSPGGAYEQYF. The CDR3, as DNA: TGTGCCAGCAGCCCGGGGGGGGCCTACGAGCAGTACTTC. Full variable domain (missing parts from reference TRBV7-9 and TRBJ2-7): DTGVSQNPRHKITKRGQNVTFRCDPISEHNRLYWYRQTLGQGPEFLTYFQNEAQLEKSRLLSDRFSAERPKGSFSTLEIQRTEQGDSAMYLCASSPGGAYEQYFGPGTRLTVT.

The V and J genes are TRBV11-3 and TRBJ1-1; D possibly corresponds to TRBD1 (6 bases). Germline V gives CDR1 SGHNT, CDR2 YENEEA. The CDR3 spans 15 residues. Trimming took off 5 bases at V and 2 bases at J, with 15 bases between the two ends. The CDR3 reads CASSPGRTENTEAFF. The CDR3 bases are TGTGCCAGCAGCCCCGGCAGGACAGAAAACACTGAAGCTTTCTTT.

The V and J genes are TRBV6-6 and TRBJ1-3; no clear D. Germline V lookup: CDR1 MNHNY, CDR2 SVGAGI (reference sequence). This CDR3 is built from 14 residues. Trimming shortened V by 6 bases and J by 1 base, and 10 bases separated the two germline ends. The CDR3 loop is CASRGRSSGNTIYF. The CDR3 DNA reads TGTGCCAGCAGGGGTAGATCGTCTGGAAACACCATATATTTT.

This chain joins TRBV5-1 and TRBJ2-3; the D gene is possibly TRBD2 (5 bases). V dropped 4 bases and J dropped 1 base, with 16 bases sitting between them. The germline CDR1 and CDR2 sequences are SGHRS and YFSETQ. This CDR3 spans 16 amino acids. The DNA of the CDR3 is TGCGCCAGCAGCCTCACGTTCCGGGAAGGCACAGATACGCAGTATTTT. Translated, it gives CASSLTFREGTDTQYF. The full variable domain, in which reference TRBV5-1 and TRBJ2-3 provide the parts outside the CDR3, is KAGVTQTPRYLIKTRGQQVTLSCSPISGHRSVSWYQQTPGQGLQFLFEYFSETQRNKGNFPGRFSGRQFSNSRSEMNVSTLELGDSALYLCASSLTFREGTDTQYFGPGTRLTVL.

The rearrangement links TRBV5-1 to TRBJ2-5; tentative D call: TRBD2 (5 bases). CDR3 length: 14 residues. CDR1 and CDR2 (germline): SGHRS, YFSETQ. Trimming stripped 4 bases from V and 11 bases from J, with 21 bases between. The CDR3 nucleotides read TGCGCCAGCAGCCCTGACGGAGCGTCCGGGGAGCAGTACTTC. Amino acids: CASSPDGASGEQYF.